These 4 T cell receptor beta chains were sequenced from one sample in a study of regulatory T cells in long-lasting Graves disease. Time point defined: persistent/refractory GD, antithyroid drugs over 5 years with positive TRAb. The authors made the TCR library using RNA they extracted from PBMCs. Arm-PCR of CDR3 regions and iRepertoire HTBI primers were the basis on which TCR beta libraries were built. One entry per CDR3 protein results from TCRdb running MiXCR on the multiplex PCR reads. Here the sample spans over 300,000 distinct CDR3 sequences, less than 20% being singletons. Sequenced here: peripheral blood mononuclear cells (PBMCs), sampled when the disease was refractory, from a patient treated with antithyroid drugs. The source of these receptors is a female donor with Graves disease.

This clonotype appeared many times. Here the CDR3 DNA reads TGTGCCAGCAGTATAGGGATCCAAGAGACCCAGTACTTC. Residues: CASSIGIQETQYF. The V and J genes are TRBV11-3 and TRBJ2-5; D remains unclear. V lost 6 bases to trimming and J lost 1 base, with 9 bases between them. The CDR3 totals 13 residues. Germline V gives CDR1 SGHNT, CDR2 YENEEA.

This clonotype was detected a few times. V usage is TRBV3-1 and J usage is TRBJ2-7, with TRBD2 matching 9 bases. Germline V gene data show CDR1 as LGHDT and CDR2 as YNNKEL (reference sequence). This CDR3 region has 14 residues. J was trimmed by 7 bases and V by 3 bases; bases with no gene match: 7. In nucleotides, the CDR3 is TGTGCCAGCAGCCATCCGGCGGGGGGGGGGGAGCAGTACTTC. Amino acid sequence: CASSHPAGGGEQYF.

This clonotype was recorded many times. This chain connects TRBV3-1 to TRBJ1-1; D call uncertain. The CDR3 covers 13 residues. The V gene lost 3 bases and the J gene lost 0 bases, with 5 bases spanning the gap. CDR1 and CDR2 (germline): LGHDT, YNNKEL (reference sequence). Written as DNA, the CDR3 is TGTGCCAGCAGCCACGATCTGAACACTGAAGCTTTCTTT. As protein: CASSHDLNTEAFF.

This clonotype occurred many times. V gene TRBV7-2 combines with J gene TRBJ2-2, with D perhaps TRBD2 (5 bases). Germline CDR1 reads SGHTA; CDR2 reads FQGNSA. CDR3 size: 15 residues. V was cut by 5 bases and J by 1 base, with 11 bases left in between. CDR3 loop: CASSPAGMNTGELFF. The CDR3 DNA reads TGTGCCAGCAGCCCGGCCGGGATGAACACCGGGGAGCTGTTTTTT.